Described below is a single T cell receptor beta chain sequence and its context. The sample comes from a study of control samples from healthy donors and cancer patients. The germline V gene has CDR1 MRHNA and CDR2 SNTAGT. V was clipped by 7 bases and J by 5 bases, with 17 bases between them. This CDR3 region has 14 residues. Sequenced by immunoSEQ multiplex PCR; TCRdb stores in-frame clones only, minus some. The sample has 80,000 to 100,000 clones; around nine tenths are singletons. The gene calls are TRBV6-4 and TRBJ1-1; TRBD1 is a possible D gene (6 bases). The sequenced sample consisted of blood. This sequence was found in a man aged 25 to 45 in good health. The CDR3: CASKRTVGLTEAFF. The DNA for the CDR3 is TGTGCCAGCAAAAGGACAGTTGGGTTAACTGAAGCTTTCTTT.